These 30 T cell receptor beta chains were all obtained from the same sample, sequenced in a study of T cell responses to AZD1222 COVID-19 vaccine. Measured with immunoSEQ multiplex PCR; TCRdb has only the in-frame clones, and not every one. The data hold 90,000 to 130,000 clones, with roughly 92% observed a single time. This specimen consisted of peripheral blood, obtained 28 days after the second AZD1222 dose. The receptor set was obtained from an adult who received the AZD1222 COVID-19 vaccine.

V is TRBV5-5 and J is TRBJ2-3, with 10 positions matching TRBD2. Germline trimming cut 5 bases from V and 10 bases from J; bases unmatched to any gene: 13. This CDR3 is 15 amino acids long. Germline V gives CDR1 SGHKS, CDR2 YYEKEE (reference sequence). The chain's CDR3 is CASSFTAGTSEAQYF. The CDR3 DNA reads as TGTGCCAGCAGTTTCACCGCCGGGACTAGCGAGGCGCAGTATTTT.

V usage is TRBV10-3 and J usage is TRBJ1-1; TRBD1 matches at 9 bases. Germline V gene lookup returns CDR1 ENHRY and CDR2 SYGVKD. V was pared by 6 bases and J by 2 bases, with 4 bases of the junction left unmatched. The CDR3 covers 14 residues. The CDR3 DNA sequence: TGTGCCATCAGCTCGGGACAGGGTAACACTGAAGCTTTCTTT. This encodes CAISSGQGNTEAFF.

The chain couples TRBV19 to TRBJ1-2; TRBD1 matches 9 bases. The germline V gene has CDR1 LNHDA and CDR2 SQIVND (reference sequence). J was trimmed by 12 bases and V by 3 bases; bases with no gene match: 17. The CDR3 extends over 16 amino acids. The CDR3 DNA reads TGTGCCAGTAGTATCAACCCGGGACAGGGAGGAAATGAGAACACCTTC. Its translation is CASSINPGQGGNENTF.

This chain connects TRBV7-8 to TRBJ1-1, with 7 bases matching TRBD1. V lost 5 bases and J lost 0; bases outside the gene matches: 6. CDR3 size: 15 residues. The germline V gene encodes CDR1 SGHVS and CDR2 FQNEAQ. This chain's CDR3 is CASSAQGVVNTEAFF. CDR3 bases: TGTGCCAGCAGCGCCCAGGGGGTGGTGAACACTGAAGCTTTCTTT.

The chain carries TRBV11-2 and TRBJ1-1; maybe TRBD1 (5 bases). The V gene's germline CDR1 is SGHAT and CDR2 FQNNGV. The length of the CDR3 is 13 residues. The V end lost 3 bases, the J end lost 5 bases, and 10 bases lay between the germline ends. Here the CDR3 DNA reads TGTGCCAGCAGCTTCGGGGGTGGGACTGAAGCTTTCTTT. It specifies CASSFGGGTEAFF.

The chain links TRBV24-1 to TRBJ2-3; 8 nucleotides agree with TRBD2. The CDR3 has 15 amino acids. V lost 2 bases, J lost 5 bases, and 5 bases stayed unmatched. Germline CDR1 and CDR2: KGHDR and SFDVKD. The CDR3 nucleotides are TGTGCCACCAGTGATTCAGGGACTAGGAGAGATACGCAGTATTTT. Its protein is CATSDSGTRRDTQYF.

The V call is TRBV5-1, the J call TRBJ2-7; 7 nucleotides match TRBD1. CDR1 and CDR2 from the germline V gene are SGHRS and YFSETQ. The trim removed 0 bases at V and 1 base at J, leaving 10 bases unmatched. This CDR3 is built from 17 residues. In nucleotides, the CDR3 is TGCGCCAGCAGCTTGGCCTATTTAGGACAGGCATCCTACGAGCAGTACTTC. It codes for CASSLAYLGQASYEQYF.

This clone was observed once. The rearrangement links TRBV12-3 or TRBV12-4 to TRBJ1-1; the D is unclear. V was clipped by 6 bases and J by 11 bases, with 13 bases between them. This CDR3 is built from 11 residues. The CDR3 nucleotides read TGTGCCAGCAGCCGGGGTCAGACGGCTTTCTTT. Translation: CASSRGQTAFF.

The chain has TRBV7-2 and TRBJ1-2; a weak D match, TRBD1 (6 bases). CDR1 and CDR2 (germline): SGHTA, FQGNSA. The CDR3 spans 15 residues. V was clipped by 1 base and J by 7 bases, with 16 bases between them. The CDR3 DNA follows: TGTGCCAGCAGCTTAGGCAGGGGTTCGGCAGGTGGCTACACCTTC. Translation gives CASSLGRGSAGGYTF.

This sequence joins TRBV14 and TRBJ2-7, with TRBD2 matching over 7 bases. The CDR3 covers 14 residues. The V and J ends lost 2 bases and 9 bases, in that order; junction bases with no gene match: 10. CDR1 is SGHDN, CDR2 FVKESK, per germline. In DNA, the CDR3 is TGTGCCAGCAGCCAACGGGGACGCGGGGGTATGCAGTACTTC. Its translation: CASSQRGRGGMQYF.

The chain links TRBV6-4 to TRBJ2-1; possibly TRBD1 for D (5 bases). The CDR3 covers 15 residues. The V and J ends lost 2 bases and 7 bases respectively, with 15 bases between them. Germline CDR1 MRHNA, CDR2 SNTAGT. The CDR3 loop reads CASSDVSQGRNEQFF. The CDR3 DNA is TGTGCCAGCAGTGACGTAAGTCAGGGTAGGAATGAGCAGTTCTTC.

The chain links TRBV7-9 to TRBJ1-2; maybe TRBD1 (6 bases). The ends were cut back, 4 bases at V and 5 bases at J, with 14 bases in the middle. This CDR3 contains 14 residues. Germline V gives CDR1 SEHNR, CDR2 FQNEAQ (reference sequence). The CDR3 sequence is CASSSTGQGYGYTF. The DNA for the CDR3 is TGTGCCAGCAGCTCAACAGGGCAGGGGTATGGCTACACCTTC. Full variable domain (rest looked up from reference TRBV7-9 and TRBJ1-2): DTGVSQNPRHKITKRGQNVTFRCDPISEHNRLYWYRQTLGQGPEFLTYFQNEAQLEKSRLLSDRFSAERPKGSFSTLEIQRTEQGDSAMYLCASSSTGQGYGYTFGSGTRLTVV.

The rearrangement links TRBV4-3 to TRBJ1-2; D is possibly TRBD1 (6 bases). In germline, CDR1 is LGHNA, CDR2 YSLEER. V lost 4 bases to trimming and J lost 0 bases, with 9 bases between them. CDR3 size: 14 residues. The chain's CDR3 is CASSPDSANYGYTF. The CDR3 coding sequence is TGCGCCAGCAGCCCGGACAGTGCTAACTATGGCTACACCTTC.

This sequence joins TRBV5-1 and TRBJ2-7; 11 positions match TRBD1. Germline V gene lookup returns CDR1 SGHRS and CDR2 YFSETQ. The V segment lost 4 bases and the J segment 3 bases; nucleotides outside the gene matches: 9. The CDR3 covers 16 residues. The CDR3 nucleotides read TGCGCCAGCAGCATCCGGGACAGGGGGTCGATCTACGAGCAGTACTTC. This translates into CASSIRDRGSIYEQYF.

This clone has a single count. The chain is built from TRBV5-5 and TRBJ2-4, with D tentatively TRBD2 (6 bases). Germline CDR1 reads SGHKS; CDR2 reads YYEKEE (reference sequence). The CDR3 consists of 15 residues. V gave up 5 bases and J gave up 3 bases, with 15 bases separating them. This CDR3 is CASSPRGGGKNIQYF. CDR3 coding DNA: TGTGCCAGCAGTCCTAGGGGAGGCGGCAAAAACATTCAGTACTTC.

The chain links TRBV19 to TRBJ2-7, with TRBD1 identical over 8 bases. The CDR3 contains 14 residues. V was pared by 2 bases and J by 12 bases, with 12 bases of the junction left unmatched. CDR1 LNHDA and CDR2 SQIVND come from the germline V gene (reference sequence). The CDR3 DNA is TGTGCCAGTAGTATACTCCCCCCGACAGGGGTAACGTACTTC. Protein sequence: CASSILPPTGVTYF.

The chain recombines TRBV5-4 with TRBJ2-1; 14 bases line up with TRBD2. CDR3 length: 16 amino acids. Germline V gene sequence: CDR1 SGHNT, CDR2 YYREEE (reference sequence). The V and J ends lost 0 bases and 6 bases, in that order; junction bases with no gene match: 2. This CDR3 is CASSLGLAGGLNEQFF. CDR3 DNA: TGTGCCAGCAGCTTGGGACTAGCGGGGGGGCTCAATGAGCAGTTCTTC.

This sequence joins TRBV6-5 and TRBJ1-1; 10 positions agree with TRBD1. Germline CDR1 reads MNHEY; CDR2 reads SVGAGI. With V trimmed by 6 bases and J by 7 bases, 8 bases remained unmatched. This CDR3 spans 14 amino acids. CDR3 bases: TGTGCCAGCAGCCGGGGACAGGGGAAATATGAAGCTTTCTTT. Residues: CASSRGQGKYEAFF.

V gene TRBV5-1 combines with J gene TRBJ2-5; TRBD2 might be the D (6 bases). Germline V gives CDR1 SGHRS, CDR2 YFSETQ. The CDR3 is 14 amino acids. V was cut by 0 bases and J by 5 bases, with 11 bases left in between. CDR3 in amino acids: CASSLAGDAETQYF. The CDR3 DNA sequence: TGCGCCAGCAGCTTGGCGGGGGACGCTGAGACCCAGTACTTC. Variable domain in full (rest from reference TRBV5-1 and TRBJ2-5): KAGVTQTPRYLIKTRGQQVTLSCSPISGHRSVSWYQQTPGQGLQFLFEYFSETQRNKGNFPGRFSGRQFSNSRSEMNVSTLELGDSALYLCASSLAGDAETQYFGPGTRLLVL.

The chain links TRBV7-2 to TRBJ1-3; D call uncertain. This CDR3 has 14 residues. The V and J ends lost 1 base and 3 bases respectively, with 7 bases between them. The germline V gene has CDR1 SGHTA and CDR2 FQGNSA. The CDR3 region is CASSLVVVGNTIYF. The CDR3 DNA reads as TGTGCCAGCAGCTTAGTGGTCGTTGGAAACACCATATATTTT.

This chain joins TRBV11-3 and TRBJ2-7, with 7 positions matching TRBD1. In germline, CDR1 is SGHNT, CDR2 YENEEA. V lost 3 bases and J lost 2; bases outside the gene matches: 4. The length of the CDR3 is 14 residues. This chain's CDR3 is CASSFGTAAYEQYF. DNA of the CDR3: TGTGCCAGCAGCTTTGGGACAGCTGCCTACGAGCAGTACTTC. The whole variable domain, filled in from reference TRBV11-3 and TRBJ2-7, reads EAGVVQSPRYKIIEKKQPVAFWCNPISGHNTLYWYLQNLGQGPELLIRYENEEAVDDSQLPKDRFSAERLKGVDSTLKIQPAELGDSAVYLCASSFGTAAYEQYFGPGTRLTVT.

The rearrangement links TRBV11-3 to TRBJ2-7, with D unresolved. Looked up from germline, CDR1 is SGHNT and CDR2 is YENEEA. The CDR3 totals 14 residues. The V and J ends lost 5 bases and 2 bases respectively, with 13 bases between them. The CDR3 protein is CASSPRDIPYEQYF. The CDR3 DNA reads as TGTGCCAGCAGCCCTCGCGACATACCCTACGAGCAGTACTTC.

J is TRBJ1-2 and V is TRBV5-5, with D perhaps matching TRBD1 (5 bases). Looked up from germline, CDR1 is SGHKS and CDR2 is YYEKEE (reference sequence). Trimming took off 7 bases at V and 2 bases at J, with 9 bases between the two ends. The CDR3 extends over 12 amino acids. In DNA, the CDR3 is TGTGCCAGCGAAGACAGCAACTATGGCTACACCTTC. As protein: CASEDSNYGYTF.

The gene calls are TRBV6-5 and TRBJ1-4; a possible D gene is TRBD1 (6 bases). Deletions cut 7 bases from V and 8 bases from J, with 14 bases between. The CDR3 length is 13 residues. CDR1 MNHEY and CDR2 SVGAGI come from the germline V gene. CDR3 loop: CASIPRGGEKLFF. CDR3 nucleotides: TGTGCCAGCATCCCCAGGGGAGGCGAAAAACTGTTTTTT.

This chain uses TRBV5-8 with TRBJ1-1; the D gene is possibly TRBD1 (6 bases). CDR3 length equals 15 residues. V was cut by 3 bases and J by 5 bases, with 17 bases left in between. From germline, CDR1 is SGHTS and CDR2 YDEGEE. Here the CDR3 DNA reads TGTGCCAGCAGCTACAGAGGGGGGCTGAGAACTGAAGCTTTCTTT. It translates to CASSYRGGLRTEAFF.

This clone is a singleton in its sample. The chain links TRBV7-3 to TRBJ2-1, with D unclear. Trimming shortened V by 2 bases and J by 8 bases, and 7 bases separated the two germline ends. The germline V gene encodes CDR1 SGHTA and CDR2 FQGTGA. This CDR3 is 12 amino acids long. CDR3 sequence: CASSLSQDEQFF. The CDR3 DNA sequence: TGTGCCAGCAGCTTATCTCAGGATGAGCAGTTCTTC.

V is TRBV5-4 and J is TRBJ2-2; the match to TRBD2 covers 7 bases. There are 16 residues in the CDR3. The V gene end was trimmed by 6 bases and the J gene end by 0 bases; junction bases not matched to a gene: 8. Germline assignment: CDR1 SGHNT and CDR2 YYREEE (reference sequence). The CDR3 sequence is CASTEARGANTGELFF. For the CDR3, the DNA is TGTGCCAGCACCGAGGCCCGGGGGGCGAACACCGGGGAGCTGTTTTTT.

The rearrangement joins TRBV7-9 to TRBJ2-3; TRBD2 might be the D (6 bases). CDR3 size: 18 residues. The V gene lost 7 bases and the J gene lost 3 bases, with 26 bases spanning the gap. Germline V gene data show CDR1 as SEHNR and CDR2 as FQNEAQ (reference sequence). CDR3 amino acids: CASTIEARRDSGTDTQYF. DNA of the CDR3: TGTGCCAGCACCATTGAGGCCCGCCGGGACTCTGGAACAGATACGCAGTATTTT.

The rearrangement joins TRBV12-3 or TRBV12-4 to TRBJ1-3; D unclear. With 5 bases removed from V and 8 bases from J, the gap between germline ends came to 10 bases. The CDR3 extends over 12 amino acids. The CDR3, as DNA: TGTGCCAGCAGTGCGGGAAGGGACACCATATATTTT. The encoded protein is CASSAGRDTIYF.

The chain is built from TRBV4-1 and TRBJ1-2, with D perhaps matching TRBD1 (6 bases). The germline V gene encodes CDR1 MGHRA and CDR2 YSYEKL. V was clipped by 0 bases and J by 4 bases, with 9 bases between them. This CDR3 has 14 residues. CDR3 nucleotides: TGCGCCAGCAGCCAAGAGAACAGGGTCTATGGCTACACCTTC. Its protein is CASSQENRVYGYTF.